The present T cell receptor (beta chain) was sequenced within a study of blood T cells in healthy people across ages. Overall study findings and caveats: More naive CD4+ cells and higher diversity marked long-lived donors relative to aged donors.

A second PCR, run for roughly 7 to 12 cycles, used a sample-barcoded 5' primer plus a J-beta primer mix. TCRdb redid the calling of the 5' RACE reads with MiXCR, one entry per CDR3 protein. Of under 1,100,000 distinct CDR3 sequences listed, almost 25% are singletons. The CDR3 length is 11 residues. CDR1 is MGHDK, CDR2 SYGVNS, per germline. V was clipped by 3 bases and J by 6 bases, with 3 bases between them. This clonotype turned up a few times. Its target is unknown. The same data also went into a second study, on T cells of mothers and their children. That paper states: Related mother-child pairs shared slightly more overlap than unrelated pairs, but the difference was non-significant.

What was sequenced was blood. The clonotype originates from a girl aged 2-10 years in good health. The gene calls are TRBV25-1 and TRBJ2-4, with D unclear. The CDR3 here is CASSDLNIQYF. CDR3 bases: TGTGCCAGCAGTGATTTAAACATTCAGTACTTC. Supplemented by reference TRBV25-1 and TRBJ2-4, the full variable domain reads EADIYQTPRYLVIGTGKKITLECSQTMGHDKMYWYQQDPGMELHLIHYSYGVNSTEKGDLSSESTVSRIRTEHFPLTLESARPSHTSQYLCASSDLNIQYFGAGTRLSVL.